The present T cell receptor (beta chain) was sequenced within a study of beta chain features in type 1 diabetes (dated by TCRdb to the late 2010s). Context from the whole study: Mean age, gender distribution, total cell number and subset yield were not different between patients and healthy donors. The study compared the TCRB repertoires of sorted circulating CD4+ T cell subsets in recently diagnosed type 1 diabetes patients with those in matched healthy donors. Regulatory and stem cell-like memory subsets were obtained from only 8 patients and roughly 8 healthy donors, while naive and central memory subsets were obtained from all 30 or so donors. A total of just under 110,000,000 sorted cells were examined across all samples, and RNA yield correlated strongly with the number of cells per subset. Overall study outcomes, separate from this receptor: PCR might favor shorter templates, but patient and control samples were amplified and corrected together, so any skew would affect both groups equally. Because small numbers of individuals were included in the HLA sub-analyses, any influence of HLA type on TCRB rearrangement was left unresolved. In all four CD4+ subsets, TCRB CDR3 length was moderately but significantly shorter in type 1 diabetes patients. Sequencing cDNA rather than genomic DNA could over-represent highly expressing activated cells, although activation and CD3 levels did not differ between groups. Patients with type 1 diabetes made fewer insertions and deleted more nucleotides at VDJ recombination sites, implying thymic rearrangement abnormalities. The naive, central memory and regulatory TCRB repertoires appeared to resemble one another more closely among patients than among healthy donors.

The High Capacity cDNA Reverse Transcription Kit was used to reverse transcribe all of the isolated RNA, meaning that expressed TCRB transcripts were what got sequenced. Naive, central memory and regulatory T cell samples underwent deep immunoSEQ sequencing, averaging around 3.7 million total reads per sample. Sorted cells were lysed in RLT buffer and RNA was extracted with DNase-treated RNeasy Micro or Mini kits, depending on cell number. Each cell subset was processed on its own to prevent cross-contamination, while patient and healthy donor samples were processed together. Using the immunoSEQ multiplex PCR, TCRB sequences were amplified from cDNA into 87-bp fragments spanning the CDR3 region. The amplicons were sequenced using the Illumina HiSeq platform. Processing in the source paper ran as follows. Synthetic template baselines were used to correct PCR bias computationally, reads within Hamming distance 2 were collapsed, and singletons that could not be merged were discarded. Reads were aligned against IMGT so that V, D and J genes, CDR3 length and insertions or deletions at six rearrangement sites could be assigned. Within each subset, clonotype counts were normalized to the number of sorted cells before true diversity and Gini coefficients were calculated with the tcR R package. The overlap coefficient, calculated on TCRB nucleotide sequences, was used to quantify repertoire sharing. Not all clones reach the TCRdb copy of this immuneACCESS table, which keeps in-frame sequences only. Checked studies attribute under half of the gap to unresolved V genes and leave the rest unexplained. V, J and clone size are taken as reported in that table, and D and trimming were inferred from the DNA itself. For this sample there are over 150,000 clones; around 8% appear just once. The top ten constitute 0.65% of the sample.

A note on this clone: Its cognate antigen has yet to be identified. Base qualities are not at hand, and no much larger clone is one base apart.

CDR1 LGHNA and CDR2 YSLEER were looked up in the germline V gene. The CDR3, cysteine through phenylalanine, is 19 amino acids long. Of all the DNA, just the CDR3 is kept, 57 bases in frame from base 1. Ends trimmed: V by 0 bases, J by 9 bases; bases unmatched to a gene: 12. From each donor, a single peripheral blood sample of about 116 mL on average was drawn into heparinised tubes. A BD FACSAria II and a panel including CD45RO, CCR7, CD25, CD127, CD95 and CD27 were used to sort naive, central memory, regulatory and stem cell-like memory CD4+ T cells. Every sorted population had a purity above 95%. PBMCs were isolated immediately by Lymphoprep density gradient centrifugation and stained directly without culture. So that batch effects would be minimized, each experiment stained and sorted samples in pairs, pairing one healthy donor with one patient.

Material: central memory CD4+ T cells from blood. The chain links TRBV4-3 with TRBJ2-1, and 15 junction bases match TRBD2. The TCR sequence derives from a man younger than 35 in good health. The DNA reads as follows: TGCGCCAGCAGCCAAGATCGGACTAGCGGGAGGGCCGGTACGACTGAGCAGTTCTTC. The encoded protein is CASSQDRTSGRAGTTEQFF.